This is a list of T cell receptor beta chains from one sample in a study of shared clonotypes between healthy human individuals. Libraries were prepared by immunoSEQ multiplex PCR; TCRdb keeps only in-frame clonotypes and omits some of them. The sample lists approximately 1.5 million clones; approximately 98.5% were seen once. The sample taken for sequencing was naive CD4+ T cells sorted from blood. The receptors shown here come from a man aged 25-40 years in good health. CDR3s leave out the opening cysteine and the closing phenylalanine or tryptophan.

CDR3: ASSQVGSEQY
V: TRBV4-1
J: TRBJ2-7

CDR3: ASSDPGQGATDTQY
V: TRBV10-1
J: TRBJ2-3

CDR3: ASTPVTDDSYGYT
V: TRBV6-1
J: TRBJ1-2

CDR3: ASKLGHEQF
V: TRBV11-2
J: TRBJ2-1

CDR3: ASSLGHRTPQH
V: TRBV28
J: TRBJ1-5

CDR3: ASSFAGQREQY
V: TRBV5-1
J: TRBJ2-7

CDR3: ASSLGWATDKTSYEQY
V: TRBV5-1
J: TRBJ2-7

CDR3: ASSQDGDNDQPQH
V: TRBV4-1
J: TRBJ1-5

CDR3: ASSPRWRGREPQH
V: TRBV7-8
J: TRBJ1-5

CDR3: ASSLATNTEAF
V: TRBV7-7
J: TRBJ1-1

CDR3: ATNRGDLGYEQY
V: TRBV15
J: TRBJ2-7

CDR3: ASSLVRQDYGYT
V: TRBV7-2
J: TRBJ1-2

CDR3: SVGRYQETQY
V: TRBV29-1
J: TRBJ2-5

CDR3: AWSVRRGLNTEAF
V: TRBV30
J: TRBJ1-1

CDR3: AISESRGLAGPRSYEQY
V: TRBV10-3
J: TRBJ2-7

CDR3: ASSFSTEGNTIY
V: TRBV5-1
J: TRBJ1-3

CDR3: ASSTRTSRLVGELF
V: TRBV28
J: TRBJ2-2

CDR3: SVDGGPYEQY
V: TRBV29-1
J: TRBJ2-7

CDR3: ASSLRPSSGRIDTQY
V: TRBV11-2
J: TRBJ2-3

CDR3: SVHRGLTDTQY
V: TRBV29-1
J: TRBJ2-3

CDR3: ASSEAGANVLT
V: TRBV25-1
J: TRBJ2-6

CDR3: AISESSRGNTIY
V: TRBV10-3
J: TRBJ1-3

CDR3: ASSGTGRTPNTEAF
V: TRBV5-1
J: TRBJ1-1

CDR3: ASSRRGRDTDTQY
V: TRBV5-6
J: TRBJ2-3

CDR3: ASSRTRDPWD
V: TRBV5-1
J: TRBJ2-5

CDR3: ASSFLSGEAF
V: TRBV28
J: TRBJ1-1

CDR3: ASSFPGTSGRADYNEQF
V: TRBV28
J: TRBJ2-1

CDR3: ASSHPRGPYNEQF
V: TRBV14
J: TRBJ2-1

CDR3: ASSFILGSGAYEQY
V: TRBV27
J: TRBJ2-7

CDR3: ASSLGPREQF
V: TRBV28
J: TRBJ2-1

CDR3: ASSQAAGSGYTEAF
V: TRBV4-3
J: TRBJ1-1

CDR3: ASSLGPFSGTDTQY
V: TRBV5-1
J: TRBJ2-3

CDR3: ASSQDGRGGFEAF
V: TRBV4-3
J: TRBJ1-1

CDR3: ASSTEGTGGSGYT
V: TRBV19
J: TRBJ1-2

CDR3: SVEDTGTGAYEQY
V: TRBV29-1
J: TRBJ2-7

CDR3: ASSDYRGRYEQY
V: TRBV7-9
J: TRBJ2-7

CDR3: ASSYGQGAAGNTIY
V: TRBV6-5
J: TRBJ1-3

CDR3: ATSKTLAGGYEQY
V: TRBV15
J: TRBJ2-7

CDR3: ATSREPSGSPAGELF
V: TRBV15
J: TRBJ2-2